This TCR beta chain comes out of a study of OX40 agonist ivuxolimab in advanced cancers. Study overall: In this cohort, patients received ivuxolimab, an agonistic anti-OX40 (CD134) antibody. Six ivuxolimab dose levels, 0.01 to 10 mg/kg, were given intravenously every 2 weeks. Hepatocellular carcinoma, melanoma, renal cell or head and neck cancer was diagnosed in the dose-escalation patients.

Autoimmune disease history or systemic immunosuppression was exclusionary. Germline V gene sequence: CDR1 SGHTS, CDR2 YDEGEE. V shed 4 bases, J shed 2 bases, and the junction held 7 bases outside the gene matches. This CDR3 spans 15 amino acids. Sequenced by immunoSEQ multiplex PCR; TCRdb stores in-frame clones only, minus some. This sample carries 77,000 or so clones, 94% of them seen once, and the ten largest clones take approximately 20%. The rearrangement joins TRBV5-8 to TRBJ1-2; 8 nucleotides align to TRBD1. Specimen: CD4+ or CD8+ T cells sorted from blood, collected in a trial of the OX40 agonist ivuxolimab. This receptor was taken from an adult with an advanced solid tumor such as melanoma, head and neck, liver or kidney cancer. CDR3 amino acids: CASSTGTGGNYGYTF. CDR3 bases: TGTGCCAGCAGCACTGGGACAGGAGGAAACTATGGCTACACCTTC.